Listed here are 26 T cell receptor beta chains from one sample, sequenced in a study of blood T cell repertoires in COVID-19. Produced via immunoSEQ multiplex PCR; TCRdb's table is partial and in-frame only. This repertoire shows some 150,000 clones, roughly 80% found once; its top ten account for roughly 0.52%. Sequencing was carried out using peripheral blood. The source of these receptors is a man in his sixties with acute or convalescent COVID-19.

Here the CDR3 DNA reads TGTGCCAGCAGCTTGTGGACAGGTTCCTACAATGAGCAGTTCTTC. Its protein product is CASSLWTGSYNEQFF. The genes are TRBV5-4 and TRBJ2-1, with 7 bases matching TRBD1. V was pared by 1 base and J by 1 base, with 2 bases of the junction left unmatched. The CDR3 contains 15 residues. Germline lookup yields CDR1 SGHNT and CDR2 YYREEE (reference sequence).

The rearrangement joins TRBV5-5 to TRBJ2-3; the match to TRBD2 covers 11 bases. The V gene end was trimmed by 3 bases and the J gene end by 4 bases; junction bases not matched to a gene: 7. There are 16 residues in the CDR3. Germline CDR1 is SGHKS and CDR2 is YYEKEE (reference sequence). CDR3 protein: CASSYLAGGGADTQYF. CDR3 bases: TGTGCCAGCAGCTACCTAGCGGGAGGAGGGGCAGATACGCAGTATTTT.

V is TRBV18 and J is TRBJ1-3, with 7 bases lining up with TRBD1. The CDR3 spans 13 residues. In germline, CDR1 is KGHSH, CDR2 LQKENI. V was pared by 0 bases and J by 9 bases, with 2 bases of the junction left unmatched. Written as DNA, the CDR3 is TGTGCCAGCTCACCACCAGCAGGGGGCACCATATATTTT. Translation: CASSPPAGGTIYF.

V gene TRBV5-4 combines with J gene TRBJ1-1; 9 nucleotides line up with TRBD1. Germline V lookup: CDR1 SGHNT, CDR2 YYREEE (reference sequence). The junction had 9 bases not matched to a gene; V was cut back by 4 bases and J by 5 bases. The CDR3 is made up of 15 amino acids. The CDR3 sequence is CASSVWDRARTEAFF. DNA for the CDR3: TGTGCCAGCAGCGTCTGGGACAGGGCGAGGACTGAAGCTTTCTTT.

The rearrangement uses TRBV6-2 or TRBV6-3 and TRBJ2-5; tentative D call: TRBD2 (6 bases). Germline CDR1 MNHEY, CDR2 SVGEGT. This CDR3 is built from 16 residues. V lost 0 bases and J 2 bases, leaving 13 bases between the germline ends. The CDR3 DNA reads TGTGCCAGCAGTTACTCGAGGAGGGGAGAACAAGAGACCCAGTACTTC. This encodes CASSYSRRGEQETQYF.

This clone was observed once. The chain is built from TRBV10-3 and TRBJ1-5, with TRBD1 identical over 9 bases. CDR1 is ENHRY and CDR2 is SYGVKD in the germline V gene. Losses at the gene ends were 10 bases for V and 5 bases for J; bases not matched to a gene: 3. CDR3 length: 12 residues. The CDR3 loop is CATRQGDQPQHF. CDR3 bases: TGTGCCACCAGACAGGGGGATCAGCCCCAGCATTTT.

The chain couples TRBV2 to TRBJ2-1; TRBD2 might be the D (6 bases). Trimming took 7 bases from V and 4 from J, leaving 14 bases between them. The CDR3 sequence is 14 residues long. CDR1 is SNHLY, CDR2 FYNNEI, per germline. In DNA, the CDR3 is TGTGCCAGCAAACAGGAGGGCCGGTACAATGAGCAGTTCTTC. Translated, it gives CASKQEGRYNEQFF.

The chain recombines TRBV11-2 with TRBJ2-3; 8 bases map to TRBD2. Germline-derived CDR1 and CDR2 are SGHAT and FQNNGV. The CDR3 is made up of 17 amino acids. The V gene end was trimmed by 4 bases and the J gene end by 3 bases; junction bases not matched to a gene: 12. The CDR3 here is CASSCGGLAGKTDTQYF. Here the CDR3 DNA reads TGTGCCAGCAGCTGCGGGGGGCTAGCGGGTAAGACAGATACGCAGTATTTT.

This clone is medium-sized. The chain carries TRBV15 and TRBJ2-1, with 9 nucleotides matching TRBD2. The CDR3 totals 18 residues. J gave up 5 bases and V 3 bases, and 14 bases lay outside the gene matches. Germline CDR1 is LNHNV and CDR2 is YYDKDF (reference sequence). The CDR3 sequence: CATSSLLMRASGNNEQFF. The CDR3 bases are TGTGCCACCAGCAGTCTCCTCATGAGGGCTAGCGGGAACAATGAGCAGTTCTTC.

The chain combines TRBV18 with TRBJ1-6, with 8 bases matching TRBD1. V trimming: 3 bases; J trimming: 8 bases; junction bases outside the gene matches: 3. The V gene's germline CDR1 is KGHSH and CDR2 LQKENI. The CDR3 totals 14 residues. The CDR3 is CASSPGQGYSPLHF. The CDR3, as DNA: TGTGCCAGCTCACCCGGACAGGGTTATTCACCCCTCCACTTT.

This clone was seen a handful of times. The chain combines TRBV12-3 or TRBV12-4 with TRBJ2-7; D may be TRBD2 (6 bases). V lost 8 bases to trimming and J lost 0 bases, with 8 bases between them. The CDR3 is made up of 12 amino acids. The CDR3 DNA reads TGTGCCAGCGGGACTGACTCCTACGAGCAGTACTTC. Its translation is CASGTDSYEQYF.

This clone is a singleton in its sample. The chain uses TRBV7-2 and TRBJ2-7, with 8 bases lining up with TRBD2. From germline, CDR1 is SGHTA and CDR2 FQGNSA. The CDR3 spans 14 residues. V shed 5 bases, J shed 1 base, and the junction held 4 bases outside the gene matches. The CDR3 nucleotides read TGTGCCAGCAGCCTCACTAGCGGATCCTACGAGCAGTACTTC. Translated, it gives CASSLTSGSYEQYF.

This clone was counted between two and nine times. This chain links TRBV30 with TRBJ1-1; possibly TRBD1 for D (6 bases). With 3 bases removed from V and 1 base from J, the gap between germline ends came to 9 bases. The CDR3 runs to 13 residues. The V gene's germline CDR1 is GTSNPN and CDR2 SVGIG (reference sequence). The CDR3: CAWREQGNTEAFF. The CDR3 DNA reads TGTGCCTGGAGGGAACAGGGGAACACTGAAGCTTTCTTT.

The chain joins TRBV7-2 to TRBJ2-7, with 12 bases that match TRBD2. After removal of 5 bases from V and 3 bases from J, the junction contained 5 bases not matched to a gene. This CDR3 spans 15 amino acids. Looked up from germline, CDR1 is SGHTA and CDR2 is FQGNSA. The CDR3 DNA follows: TGTGCCAGCAGCGGCCCGGGACTAGCGGGCTACGAGCAGTACTTC. This sequence encodes CASSGPGLAGYEQYF. Full variable domain (outside the CDR3, taken from reference TRBV7-2 and TRBJ2-7): GAGVSQSPSNKVTEKGKDVELRCDPISGHTALYWYRQSLGQGLEFLIYFQGNSAPDKSGLPSDRFSAERTGGSVSTLTIQRTQQEDSAVYLCASSGPGLAGYEQYFGPGTRLTVT.

There are a few counts of this clone. This chain joins TRBV4-1 and TRBJ2-7; D unclear. Trimming stripped 3 bases from V and 5 bases from J, with 14 bases between. Germline assignment: CDR1 MGHRA and CDR2 YSYEKL. The CDR3 consists of 14 residues. CDR3 residues: CASSHEIQAHEQYF. CDR3 nucleotides: TGCGCCAGCAGCCACGAAATCCAGGCCCACGAGCAGTACTTC.

This chain uses TRBV27 with TRBJ2-1; 8 bases map to TRBD2. V trimming: 4 bases; J trimming: 8 bases; junction bases outside the gene matches: 19. CDR3 length: 18 amino acids. The germline V gene encodes CDR1 MNHEY and CDR2 SMNVEV (reference sequence). CDR3 sequence reads: CASSSSLLREVFTDEQFF. In DNA form, the CDR3 reads TGTGCCAGCAGTTCCTCCCTACTGCGGGAGGTATTTACGGATGAGCAGTTCTTC.

The gene calls are TRBV25-1 and TRBJ2-5; possible D gene TRBD1, 6 bases. The CDR3 is 12 residues long. Germline CDR1 is MGHDK and CDR2 is SYGVNS. V gave up 10 bases and J gave up 5 bases, with 14 bases separating them. In nucleotides, the CDR3 is TGTGCCACCGGGAAGGGGGTGGAGACCCAGTACTTC. Protein: CATGKGVETQYF. Full variable domain (missing parts from reference TRBV25-1 and TRBJ2-5): EADIYQTPRYLVIGTGKKITLECSQTMGHDKMYWYQQDPGMELHLIHYSYGVNSTEKGDLSSESTVSRIRTEHFPLTLESARPSHTSQYLCATGKGVETQYFGPGTRLLVL.

This clone has more than one count but fewer than ten. The V call is TRBV7-9, the J call TRBJ1-1, with 8 bases matching TRBD1. Losses at the gene ends were 5 bases for V and 7 bases for J; bases not matched to a gene: 6. The germline V gene has CDR1 SEHNR and CDR2 FQNEAQ (reference sequence). The CDR3 loop spans 13 amino acids. The CDR3 coding sequence is TGTGCCAGCAGCGCCCTACAGGGGGGTGAAGCTTTCTTT. Protein: CASSALQGGEAFF.

The count of this clone is one. This chain joins TRBV7-5 and TRBJ1-2; TRBD1 was called by the table and not checked on the DNA. TRBV7-5 is recorded as a pseudogene. The CDR3 length is 13 residues. The CDR3 coding sequence is TGTGCCAGAAGCTCCGACAGGTTCTATGGCTACACCTTC. Amino acid sequence: CARSSDRFYGYTF.

V gene TRBV5-5 combines with J gene TRBJ1-3; D unclear. Germline V gives CDR1 SGHKS, CDR2 YYEKEE (reference sequence). V lost 1 base, J lost 0 bases, and 11 bases lay in between. This CDR3 region has 16 residues. CDR3 loop: CASSLSSRDSGNTIYF. The CDR3 nucleotides are TGTGCCAGCAGCTTGAGCTCTCGGGACTCTGGAAACACCATATATTTT.

The chain employs TRBV11-3 and TRBJ2-1, with D possibly TRBD1 on 5 matching bases. This CDR3 has 12 amino acids. The V and J ends lost 1 base and 7 bases respectively, with 5 bases between them. CDR1 is SGHNT, CDR2 YENEEA, per germline. CDR3 residues: CASSLAGNEQFF. Here the CDR3 DNA reads TGTGCCAGCAGCTTAGCAGGGAATGAGCAGTTCTTC.

CDR3 region: CASSVAQNTEAFF. CDR3 in DNA: TGTGCCAGCAGCGTAGCACAAAACACTGAAGCTTTCTTT. The rearrangement joins TRBV9 to TRBJ1-1; D not certain. The CDR3 contains 13 residues. The V end lost 0 bases, the J end lost 2 bases, and 5 bases lay between the germline ends. Germline CDR1 and CDR2: SGDLS and YYNGEE.

The chain links TRBV19 to TRBJ1-1; weak D call: TRBD1 (5 bases). V gave up 1 base and J gave up 5 bases, with 8 bases separating them. Germline V gene sequence: CDR1 LNHDA, CDR2 SQIVND (reference sequence). The CDR3 length is 13 residues. The DNA for the CDR3 is TGTGCCAGTAGTATAGGCGGGGGAACTGAAGCTTTCTTT. Translation gives CASSIGGGTEAFF.

The V call is TRBV10-3, the J call TRBJ1-6, with TRBD1 matching over 7 bases. CDR1 is ENHRY and CDR2 is SYGVKD in the germline V gene. The CDR3 consists of 14 residues. J was trimmed by 7 bases and V by 4 bases; bases with no gene match: 4. The CDR3 reads CAISGRGRNSPLHF. CDR3 sequence (DNA): TGTGCCATCAGTGGTAGGGGGCGGAATTCACCCCTCCACTTT.

This chain connects TRBV10-3 to TRBJ2-1; D unresolved. Trimming shortened V by 10 bases and J by 7 bases, and 2 bases separated the two germline ends. The germline CDR1 and CDR2 sequences are ENHRY and SYGVKD. This CDR3 is 8 amino acids long. The CDR3 nucleotides read TGTGCCACAAATGAGCAGTTCTTC. It translates to CATNEQFF.

The chain carries TRBV10-3 and TRBJ2-6; the match to TRBD1 covers 10 bases. The length of the CDR3 is 16 residues. The germline V gene has CDR1 ENHRY and CDR2 SYGVKD. V was clipped by 6 bases and J by 2 bases; unmatched bases: 4. The DNA of the CDR3 is TGTGCCATCAGGGGGACAGGGGCGACTGGGGCCAACGTCCTGACTTTC. Amino acid sequence: CAIRGTGATGANVLTF.